The 11 T cell receptor beta chains presented below share a single source sample, sequenced in a study of CD8+CD57+ T cells in acquired aplastic anemia. The template used for profiling TCR beta VDJ and CDR3 was genomic DNA. TCRdb redid the calling of the reads with MiXCR, one entry per CDR3 protein. Altogether more than 150,000 distinct CDR3 sequences are present, around three fifths being singletons, with the ten largest covering about 43%. The sequencing input was sorted CD4+, CD8+, or CD8+CD57+ T cells (not recorded which) from PBMCs. These receptors were obtained from a human donor with severe aplastic anemia or a healthy control (not recorded which).

This clonotype was found a few times. This chain links TRBV5-1 with TRBJ2-7, with D tentatively TRBD1 (6 bases). This CDR3 is built from 14 residues. The germline V gene encodes CDR1 SGHRS and CDR2 YFSETQ. V lost 1 base and J 3 bases, leaving 11 bases between the germline ends. CDR3 in DNA: TGCGCCAGCAGCTTGTCACCAGGGGACTACGAGCAGTACTTC. Amino acid sequence: CASSLSPGDYEQYF. The variable domain in full, with the rest retrieved from reference TRBV5-1 and TRBJ2-7, is KAGVTQTPRYLIKTRGQQVTLSCSPISGHRSVSWYQQTPGQGLQFLFEYFSETQRNKGNFPGRFSGRQFSNSRSEMNVSTLELGDSALYLCASSLSPGDYEQYFGPGTRLTVT.

The V and J genes are TRBV15 and TRBJ1-6; 7 bases map to TRBD1. The CDR3 covers 14 residues. Trimming took 1 base from V and 10 from J; bases not matched to a gene: 4. Germline CDR1 LNHNV, CDR2 YYDKDF (reference sequence). The CDR3 DNA follows: TGTGCCACCAGCAGAGGCCAGGGGGAATCACCCCTCCACTTT. Its translation is CATSRGQGESPLHF.

The J gene is TRBJ2-7, the V gene TRBV29-1; D remains ambiguous. Deletions cut 8 bases from V and 1 base from J, with 9 bases between. The CDR3 is 11 residues long. Germline V lookup: CDR1 SQVTM, CDR2 ANQGSEA. CDR3 region: CSLGGSYEQYF. In DNA form, the CDR3 reads TGCAGCTTAGGCGGATCCTACGAGCAGTACTTC.

V usage is TRBV5-1 and J usage is TRBJ2-7, with D possibly TRBD1 on 7 matching bases. The germline CDR1 and CDR2 sequences are SGHRS and YFSETQ. This CDR3 comprises 14 residues. The V and J ends lost 1 base and 2 bases respectively, with 10 bases between them. The CDR3, as DNA: TGCGCCAGCAGCTTGAGCAGGGGGGCCTACGAGCAGTACTTC. Translating it yields CASSLSRGAYEQYF.

The genes are TRBV20-1 and TRBJ1-2; 11 nucleotides match TRBD1. The V gene end was trimmed by 3 bases and the J gene end by 4 bases; junction bases not matched to a gene: 1. Germline values: CDR1 DFQATT, CDR2 SNEGSKA (reference sequence). The CDR3 runs 13 residues. This chain's CDR3 is CSASGTGGYGYTF. CDR3 nucleotides: TGCAGTGCTAGCGGGACAGGGGGCTATGGCTACACCTTC.

This clonotype was observed a single time. The CDR3 sequence: CASRRVGQGNEQFF. The CDR3 DNA sequence: TGTGCCAGCAGGAGGGTGGGCCAAGGCAATGAGCAGTTCTTC. The genes are TRBV7-6 and TRBJ2-1; D may be TRBD2 (5 bases). This CDR3 is 14 amino acids long. Between the trimmed V and J ends, which lost 6 bases and 6 bases, there was a span of 15 bases. Germline lookup yields CDR1 SGHVS and CDR2 FNYEAQ.

This clonotype was found many times. This sequence joins TRBV25-1 and TRBJ2-7; D is ambiguous. Trimming removed 3 bases at V and 2 bases at J, with 8 bases between. The CDR3 totals 13 residues. Germline V gives CDR1 MGHDK, CDR2 SYGVNS. In DNA, the CDR3 is TGTGCCAGCAGTGATTCTCAGGCCTACGAGCAGTACTTC. Translating gives CASSDSQAYEQYF.

In regard to this clonotype: A junction end diverges from the germline sequence, so it may reflect a read error. CDR3 protein: CASSIQDKTGRTGYTF. Here the CDR3 DNA reads TGCGCCAGTAGTATCCAAGACAAGACAGGGAGAACTGGCTACACCTTC. The chain carries TRBV19 and TRBJ1-2, with 7 bases aligning to TRBD1. The CDR3 is 16 amino acids. The germline V gene encodes CDR1 LNHDA and CDR2 SQIVND (reference sequence).

CDR3 bases: TGTGCCAGCAGCTTAGCGAGAGGTCCGACCTACGAGCAGTACTTC. Amino acid sequence: CASSLARGPTYEQYF. The rearrangement links TRBV7-6 to TRBJ2-7; D unresolved. V gave up 0 bases and J gave up 2 bases, with 11 bases separating them. This CDR3 comprises 15 residues. In germline, CDR1 is SGHVS, CDR2 FNYEAQ.

Turning to this clonotype: One junction end does not reproduce the germline sequence, and a read error may be involved. The V call is TRBV7-7, the J call TRBJ2-5; D not certain. The CDR3 contains 13 residues. Germline values: CDR1 SSHAT, CDR2 FNYEAQ (reference sequence). The CDR3 sequence is CASSLGWTETQYF. For the CDR3, the DNA is TGTGCTAGCAGCTTAGGGTGGACGGAGACCCAGTACTTC.

This clonotype was detected once. This chain connects TRBV19 to TRBJ1-5; D gene unclear. Germline V gene data show CDR1 as LNHDA and CDR2 as SQIVND (reference sequence). This CDR3 spans 15 amino acids. Trimming left V 2 bases short and J 2 bases short, with 10 bases between. The CDR3 region is CASSITAWGNQPQHF. Written as DNA, the CDR3 is TGTGCCAGTAGTATAACGGCTTGGGGCAATCAGCCCCAGCATTTT.